A single sample gave rise to the 24 T cell receptor beta chains below, sequenced in a study of T cells in localized non-small cell lung cancer. Data came from immunoSEQ multiplex PCR; TCRdb stores just in-frame clones and leaves some out. The sample holds around 40,000 clones; about 86% are singletons and the top ten take 5% to 8%. The sequences come from peripheral blood, collected before any cancer treatment. These receptors were taken from a man aged 35 to 69 with stage I lung adenocarcinoma.

Written as DNA, the CDR3 is TGTGCCAGCAGCCCCCTTGGAGTGACCCAGTACTTC. Its translation: CASSPLGVTQYF. The chain recombines TRBV14 with TRBJ2-5; D remains ambiguous. Trimming pared 4 bases from V and 7 bases from J, leaving 10 bases between. Germline lookup yields CDR1 SGHDN and CDR2 FVKESK. This CDR3 contains 12 residues.

With respect to this clone: The sample carries other DNA sequences with the same CDR3. The chain has TRBV5-6 and TRBJ2-3; D is uncertain. Germline CDR1 SGHDT, CDR2 YYEEEE. V lost 2 bases, J lost 6 bases, and 4 bases lay in between. This CDR3 comprises 11 residues. This chain's CDR3 is CASSLGDTQYF. For the CDR3, the DNA is TGTGCCAGCAGCTTAGGTGATACGCAGTATTTT.

The chain combines TRBV25-1 with TRBJ2-7, with 8 bases matching TRBD1. CDR1 and CDR2 (germline): MGHDK, SYGVNS. The CDR3 covers 16 residues. V gave up 6 bases and J gave up 0 bases; unmatched junction bases: 10. CDR3 sequence (DNA): TGTGCCAGCAGCCTCCAGGGGGCGCTAAGCTCCTACGAGCAGTACTTC. Amino acid sequence: CASSLQGALSSYEQYF.

The chain is built from TRBV4-3 and TRBJ2-5; possible D gene TRBD1, 6 bases. Germline CDR1 is LGHNA and CDR2 is YSLEER. This CDR3 is built from 13 residues. Deletions cut 2 bases from V and 5 bases from J, with 9 bases between. The CDR3: CASSQTGKETQYF. The CDR3 region has the DNA TGCGCCAGCAGCCAAACAGGGAAGGAGACCCAGTACTTC.

The rearrangement uses TRBV15 and TRBJ1-5; no reliable D call. Germline CDR1 and CDR2: LNHNV and YYDKDF (reference sequence). Trimming removed 1 base from V and 6 bases from J, with 10 bases in between. The CDR3 contains 14 residues. The chain's CDR3 is CATSRGGGPQPQHF. The CDR3 DNA reads TGTGCCACCAGCAGAGGGGGTGGACCTCAGCCCCAGCATTTT.

The chain employs TRBV19 and TRBJ2-7; D gene unclear. CDR1 LNHDA and CDR2 SQIVND come from the germline V gene (reference sequence). This CDR3 spans 14 amino acids. Trimming cost V 6 bases and J 2 bases, with 14 bases left between them. The CDR3 DNA sequence: TGTGCCAGTAGCCTTGGAGTGCGGACCTACGAGCAGTACTTC. Translation: CASSLGVRTYEQYF. The full variable domain, with the rest looked up from reference TRBV19 and TRBJ2-7, is DGGITQSPKYLFRKEGQNVTLSCEQNLNHDAMYWYRQDPGQGLRLIYYSQIVNDFQKGDIAEGYSVSREKKESFPLTVTSAQKNPTAFYLCASSLGVRTYEQYFGPGTRLTVT.

CDR3 loop: CASSESLLTVQPQHF. In DNA form, the CDR3 reads TGTGCCAGCAGTGAAAGTCTGCTAACAGTCCAGCCCCAGCATTTT. V and J are TRBV6-1 and TRBJ1-5; no definite D call. This CDR3 is 15 amino acids long. The germline V gene has CDR1 MNHNS and CDR2 SASEGT. The V gene lost 2 bases and the J gene lost 7 bases, with 15 bases spanning the gap.

The chain joins TRBV25-1 to TRBJ2-3, with D maybe TRBD2 (6 bases). Germline lookup yields CDR1 MGHDK and CDR2 SYGVNS. V lost 8 bases to trimming and J lost 2 bases, with 20 bases between them. The CDR3 totals 16 residues. In DNA, the CDR3 is TGTGCCAGCGCGTGGCCTGGTAGCGGATTCACAGATACGCAGTATTTT. Translated, it gives CASAWPGSGFTDTQYF.

This CDR3 is CASSQVHLAGGNEQFF. CDR3 DNA: TGCGCCAGCAGCCAAGTCCACCTAGCGGGAGGCAATGAGCAGTTCTTC. The rearrangement joins TRBV4-1 to TRBJ2-1, with 11 bases lining up with TRBD2. V gave up 1 base and J gave up 6 bases; unmatched junction bases: 5. The CDR3 contains 16 residues. Germline lookup yields CDR1 MGHRA and CDR2 YSYEKL.

The V gene is TRBV5-5, the J gene TRBJ2-5, with D perhaps matching TRBD2 (5 bases). This CDR3 comprises 14 residues. Trimming took 7 bases from V and 0 from J, leaving 13 bases between them. Germline CDR1 is SGHKS and CDR2 is YYEKEE (reference sequence). CDR3 residues: CASSQRENQETQYF. In DNA form, the CDR3 reads TGTGCCAGCTCCCAGAGGGAGAACCAAGAGACCCAGTACTTC.

The chain employs TRBV18 and TRBJ2-5; possibly TRBD2 for D (5 bases). The CDR3 has 14 residues. V was cut by 3 bases and J by 5 bases, with 13 bases left in between. Per the germline V gene, CDR1 is KGHSH and CDR2 is LQKENI. CDR3 sequence: CASSPSRGSETQYF. In DNA form, the CDR3 reads TGTGCCAGCTCACCCAGTCGGGGAAGCGAGACCCAGTACTTC.

This chain joins TRBV6-1 and TRBJ1-1; 8 nucleotides match TRBD1. From germline, CDR1 is MNHNS and CDR2 SASEGT. The CDR3 extends over 14 amino acids. CDR3 residues: CAVDRVFLNTEAFF. The CDR3, as DNA: TGTGCGGTGGACAGGGTGTTCCTGAACACTGAAGCTTTCTTT.

The genes are TRBV6-5 and TRBJ2-5; maybe TRBD2 (5 bases). This CDR3 region has 15 residues. Trimming removed 0 bases from V and 1 base from J, with 9 bases in between. Germline CDR1 MNHEY, CDR2 SVGAGI. Here the CDR3 reads CASSYSGSFQETQYF. In DNA, the CDR3 is TGTGCCAGCAGTTACTCGGGGAGCTTCCAAGAGACCCAGTACTTC.

This clone was seen only once. V gene TRBV2 combines with J gene TRBJ2-1, with 7 nucleotides matching TRBD2. V lost 2 bases to trimming and J lost 13 bases; unmatched junction nucleotides: 14. Per germline, CDR1 SNHLY and CDR2 FYNNEI. This CDR3 comprises 15 residues. This CDR3 reads CASSEPRTSHIHQFF. The CDR3 DNA is TGTGCCAGCAGTGAACCCCGGACTAGTCACATACATCAGTTCTTC.

The V and J genes are TRBV13 and TRBJ2-3; 12 bases line up with TRBD2. V gave up 4 bases and J gave up 5 bases; unmatched junction bases: 1. Per germline, CDR1 PRHDT and CDR2 FYEKMQ (reference sequence). The CDR3 consists of 14 residues. This CDR3 reads CASSWTSGEDTQYF. CDR3 sequence (DNA): TGTGCCAGCAGCTGGACTAGCGGGGAAGATACGCAGTATTTT.

The chain carries TRBV6-5 and TRBJ2-1; D unclear. Between the trimmed V and J ends, which lost 2 bases and 7 bases, there was a span of 6 bases. Germline V gene lookup returns CDR1 MNHEY and CDR2 SVGAGI. The CDR3 consists of 12 residues. This CDR3 reads CASSYLRNEQFF. Written as DNA, the CDR3 is TGTGCCAGCAGTTACCTGCGGAATGAGCAGTTCTTC.

The V gene is TRBV5-1, the J gene TRBJ2-1; D is unclear. The CDR3 runs 13 residues. Trimming took off 2 bases at V and 8 bases at J, with 11 bases between the two ends. CDR1 is SGHRS and CDR2 is YFSETQ in the germline V gene. CDR3 DNA sequence: TGCGCCAGCAGCTTTATAGGGCAGTATGAGCAGTTCTTC. It encodes CASSFIGQYEQFF. The complete variable domain, with remaining parts taken from reference TRBV5-1 and TRBJ2-1, reads KAGVTQTPRYLIKTRGQQVTLSCSPISGHRSVSWYQQTPGQGLQFLFEYFSETQRNKGNFPGRFSGRQFSNSRSEMNVSTLELGDSALYLCASSFIGQYEQFFGPGTRLTVL.

V is TRBV5-1 and J is TRBJ2-3; 15 bases are a match to TRBD2. There are 17 residues in the CDR3. Trimming removed 4 bases from V and 0 bases from J; junction bases left unmatched: 3. Germline lookup yields CDR1 SGHRS and CDR2 YFSETQ. CDR3: CASSRGTSGRSTDTQYF. For the CDR3, the DNA is TGCGCCAGCAGCCGTGGGACTAGCGGGAGGAGCACAGATACGCAGTATTTT.

The chain recombines TRBV13 with TRBJ2-7; D might be TRBD2 (7 bases). The germline V and J ends were trimmed by 3 bases and 0 bases, with 12 bases remaining between them. The CDR3 has 15 residues. Germline loops: CDR1 PRHDT, CDR2 FYEKMQ (reference sequence). The DNA of the CDR3 is TGTGCCAGCAGCTTCCGGGGGGCGAGCTCCTACGAGCAGTACTTC. Protein: CASSFRGASSYEQYF.

This chain links TRBV6-5 with TRBJ1-4; D call uncertain. The CDR3 runs 11 residues. Trimming pared 2 bases from V and 12 bases from J, leaving 7 bases between. Looked up from germline, CDR1 is MNHEY and CDR2 is SVGAGI. The CDR3 bases are TGTGCCAGCAGTTACATGGGAGAACTGTTTTTT. Residues: CASSYMGELFF.

V and J are TRBV2 and TRBJ2-5, with 10 bases matching TRBD2. J gave up 5 bases and V 3 bases, and 6 bases lay outside the gene matches. Germline V CDR1 and CDR2: SNHLY, FYNNEI. The length of the CDR3 is 15 residues. The CDR3 DNA reads as TGTGCCAGCAGTGACAGGAGCGGGAGGGCGGAGACCCAGTACTTC. Translated, it gives CASSDRSGRAETQYF.

This clone occurred once. The chain couples TRBV7-2 to TRBJ1-4; D not certain. From germline, CDR1 is SGHTA and CDR2 FQGNSA. Trimming took off 1 base at V and 8 bases at J, with 8 bases between the two ends. This CDR3 region has 13 residues. The CDR3 nucleotides read TGTGCCAGCAGCTTAGGCGTTTGGGAAAAACTGTTTTTT. Translation: CASSLGVWEKLFF.

This chain joins TRBV11-2 and TRBJ2-7, with 11 bases matching TRBD2. CDR1 SGHAT and CDR2 FQNNGV come from the germline V gene. The CDR3 is made up of 14 amino acids. The V gene end was trimmed by 5 bases and the J gene end by 3 bases; junction bases not matched to a gene: 3. The CDR3 DNA follows: TGTGCCAGCAGCACGGGACTAGCGGTCTACGAGCAGTACTTC. This translates into CASSTGLAVYEQYF.

V and J are TRBV11-2 and TRBJ2-1; 9 nucleotides align to TRBD2. The CDR3 sequence is 14 residues long. Germline trimming cut 3 bases from V and 8 bases from J; bases unmatched to any gene: 5. Germline values: CDR1 SGHAT, CDR2 FQNNGV. CDR3 DNA sequence: TGTGCCAGCAGCTTTAGCGGGAGCGTATATGAGCAGTTCTTC. Translated: CASSFSGSVYEQFF.